Many counts were recorded for the clone carrying this TCR beta chain. Its matching antigen is unknown. Amplification yielded TCR beta CDR3 regions, with RNA transcripts as the source. Using the HTBI primer set, a first-round RT-PCR was run on the TCR CDR3. TCRdb reanalysed the multiplex PCR reads using MiXCR and keeps one entry per CDR3 protein. Of roughly 570,000 distinct CDR3 sequences in the sample, about half were seen once. CDR1 MNHNS and CDR2 SASEGT come from the germline V gene. The CDR3 loop spans 13 amino acids. Between the trimmed V and J ends, which lost 2 bases and 5 bases, there was a span of 6 bases. These data originate in a study of T cells in Graves' hyperthyroidism and ophthalmopathy. Study outcomes and limitations: Ophthalmopathy got predicted by the model a median around 6.6 months before its onset.

Specimen: peripheral blood or thyroid tissue (not recorded which). This chain links TRBV6-1 with TRBJ1-4; perhaps TRBD1 as D (5 bases). The receptor was derived from an adult woman with Graves' disease, either hyperthyroidism or ophthalmopathy (not recorded which). CDR3 sequence (DNA): TGTGCCAGCAGTGAATGGGGGAATGAAAAACTGTTTTTT. This translates into CASSEWGNEKLFF.